One and the same sample provided the 27 T cell receptor beta chains below, sequenced in a study of human T cells and chemical hapten exposure. Sequencing started from total RNA isolated from unfractionated whole blood. MiXCR was run by TCRdb on the 5' RACE reads, yielding one entry per CDR3 protein. The table has under 100,000 distinct CDR3 sequences, around 15% seen once. The receptors here all came from a female donor in good health.

This clonotype was counted a few times. The rearrangement uses TRBV20-1 and TRBJ2-7; 9 bases match TRBD2. V was clipped by 2 bases and J by 4 bases; unmatched bases: 18. The CDR3 runs to 18 residues. CDR1 DFQATT and CDR2 SNEGSKA come from the germline V gene (reference sequence). CDR3 amino acids: CSARPGLALRAMEYEQYF. The CDR3 coding sequence is TGCAGTGCTAGACCTGGACTAGCGTTACGTGCTATGGAGTACGAGCAGTACTTC.

V gene TRBV10-2 combines with J gene TRBJ2-3, with TRBD2 identical over 7 bases. The CDR3 contains 13 residues. Germline V gene lookup returns CDR1 WSHSY and CDR2 SAAADI. The junction had 1 base not matched to a gene; V was cut back by 7 bases and J by 0 bases. CDR3 loop: CASIGGSTDTQYF. The CDR3 coding sequence is TGCGCCAGCATCGGGGGGAGCACAGATACGCAGTATTTT.

With regard to this clonotype: With a much larger clone just one base away, this may be a read error. V usage is TRBV5-1 and J usage is TRBJ2-1; TRBD1 matches at 9 bases. Germline CDR1 SGHRS, CDR2 YFSETQ. V shed 0 bases and J 8 bases; nucleotides not matched to a gene: 9. CDR3 length equals 16 residues. CDR3 nucleotide sequence: TGCGCCAGCAGCTTGGACCTCGGGACAGGGATCCATGAGCAGTTCTTC. This translates into CASSLDLGTGIHEQFF.

The chain is built from TRBV20-1 and TRBJ2-7, with 12 positions matching TRBD2. The germline V gene has CDR1 DFQATT and CDR2 SNEGSKA (reference sequence). The CDR3 covers 16 residues. J gave up 3 bases and V 6 bases, and 12 bases lay outside the gene matches. The DNA for the CDR3 is TGCAGTGCCTGGACTAGCGGGGTGGTAGGTGGCTACGAGCAGTACTTC. Translating gives CSAWTSGVVGGYEQYF.

This chain connects TRBV2 to TRBJ1-4, with TRBD1 matching 9 bases. The germline gives CDR1 SNHLY, CDR2 FYNNEI. After removal of 3 bases from V and 7 bases from J, the junction contained 3 bases not matched to a gene. This CDR3 is 14 amino acids long. The CDR3 sequence: CASSEGTGCEKLFF. The CDR3 bases are TGTGCCAGCAGTGAGGGGACAGGGTGTGAAAAACTGTTTTTT. Using reference TRBV2 and TRBJ1-4 for the parts outside the CDR3, the full variable domain is EPEVTQTPSHQVTQMGQEVILRCVPISNHLYFYWYRQILGQKVEFLVSFYNNEISEKSEIFDDQFSVERPDGSNFTLKIRSTKLEDSAMYFCASSEGTGCEKLFFGSGTQLSVL.

In its sample, this clonotype was seen many times. V gene TRBV29-1 combines with J gene TRBJ1-1; perhaps TRBD1 as D (5 bases). V was trimmed by 3 bases and J by 12 bases, leaving 11 bases between them. CDR1 SQVTM and CDR2 ANQGSEA come from the germline V gene. This CDR3 contains 10 residues. Here the CDR3 reads CSVDDDRTFF. Written as DNA, the CDR3 is TGCAGCGTTGATGACGACAGAACTTTCTTT.

This clonotype was counted only a few times. The V and J genes are TRBV27 and TRBJ1-2; maybe TRBD1 (5 bases). The V gene's germline CDR1 is MNHEY and CDR2 SMNVEV (reference sequence). Trimming left V 3 bases short and J 4 bases short, with 15 bases between. CDR3 length equals 15 residues. The CDR3 region is CASSLAGTPFYGYTF. CDR3 bases: TGTGCCAGCAGTTTGGCCGGGACCCCCTTCTATGGCTACACCTTC.

This clonotype appeared a few times. The J gene is TRBJ2-1, the V gene TRBV6-5, with D maybe TRBD2 (6 bases). V was cut by 0 bases and J by 3 bases, with 9 bases left in between. The V gene's germline CDR1 is MNHEY and CDR2 SVGAGI. The CDR3 is 15 amino acids. The CDR3 DNA follows: TGTGCCAGCAGTTACTCTTCGACTAGCTACAATGAGCAGTTCTTC. This codes for CASSYSSTSYNEQFF.

The chain couples TRBV20-1 to TRBJ2-3, with 7 positions matching TRBD2. The CDR3 runs 12 residues. Germline V gene lookup returns CDR1 DFQATT and CDR2 SNEGSKA (reference sequence). V was clipped by 3 bases and J by 9 bases; unmatched bases: 6. CDR3 residues: CSASSRETTQYF. The CDR3 DNA reads TGCAGTGCTAGTTCGCGGGAGACGACGCAGTATTTT.

There are a few counts of this clonotype. This chain joins TRBV29-1 and TRBJ2-2; 12 nucleotides align to TRBD2. Germline V gene lookup returns CDR1 SQVTM and CDR2 ANQGSEA. The V gene end was trimmed by 8 bases and the J gene end by 5 bases; junction bases not matched to a gene: 9. This CDR3 is built from 15 residues. Written as DNA, the CDR3 is TGCAGCATACAAGGACTAGCGGGAACAACCGGGGAGCTGTTTTTT. Residues: CSIQGLAGTTGELFF.

Comment on this clonotype: An end of the junction differs from the germline gene, which may be a read error. The chain employs TRBV6-6 and TRBJ1-5; possible D gene TRBD1, 5 bases. The CDR3 contains 14 residues. Germline assignment: CDR1 MNHNY and CDR2 SVGAGI (reference sequence). The CDR3 sequence: CASSPRDWNPPQHF. The CDR3 DNA sequence: TGTGCCAGCAGTCCCCGGGACTGGAATCCGCCCCAGCATTTT.

The gene calls are TRBV10-3 and TRBJ1-2, with 9 nucleotides matching TRBD1. V lost 5 bases, J lost 6 bases, and 7 bases stayed unmatched. This CDR3 is 14 amino acids long. Per the germline V gene, CDR1 is ENHRY and CDR2 is SYGVKD. The CDR3 coding sequence is TGTGCCATCAGTCCGGGACAGGGAGAAAATGGCTACACCTTC. Protein product: CAISPGQGENGYTF.

This clonotype was recorded a few times. This chain connects TRBV6-2 or TRBV6-3 to TRBJ1-1; 9 nucleotides agree with TRBD1. Trimming at V came to 1 base and at J to 3 bases, leaving 9 bases not matched to a gene. Germline V CDR1 and CDR2: MNHEY, SVGEGT. CDR3 length: 17 residues. The CDR3 DNA reads as TGTGCCAGCAGTTACTTGGTGGGACAGGGAAGGGACACTGAAGCTTTCTTT. This translates into CASSYLVGQGRDTEAFF.

The chain carries TRBV6-2 or TRBV6-3 and TRBJ2-3; D is unresolved. This CDR3 is 12 amino acids long. V was shortened by 0 bases and J by 8 bases, with 6 bases between the two germline ends. CDR1 is MNHEY, CDR2 SVGEGT, per germline. In nucleotides, the CDR3 is TGTGCCAGCAGTTACTCGAAGGGTACGCAGTATTTT. Protein: CASSYSKGTQYF.

In this sample, this clonotype turned up a few times. This sequence joins TRBV12-3 or TRBV12-4 and TRBJ1-2; 7 bases align to TRBD1. The V gene end was trimmed by 3 bases and the J gene end by 6 bases; junction bases not matched to a gene: 10. The CDR3 covers 15 residues. The chain's CDR3 is CASSFTASGGHGYTF. The CDR3 nucleotides read TGTGCCAGCAGTTTTACGGCGTCAGGGGGGCATGGCTACACCTTC.

The CDR3 coding sequence is TGTGCCAGCAGTTCAACTAGCGGGGGCACAGATACGCAGTATTTT. Translated: CASSSTSGGTDTQYF. The chain uses TRBV6-4 and TRBJ2-3, with TRBD2 matching 10 bases. Germline lookup yields CDR1 MRHNA and CDR2 SNTAGT. V dropped 5 bases and J dropped 1; count of bases not matched to a gene: 3. This CDR3 comprises 15 residues.

This clonotype was counted many times. The CDR3 DNA is TGCGCCAGCAGCTTATCCGGGGTATCGTATGAGCAGTACTTC. Its translation: CASSLSGVSYEQYF. This chain links TRBV5-1 with TRBJ2-7, with D possibly being TRBD2 (5 bases). Trimming stripped 2 bases from V and 7 bases from J, with 16 bases between. The germline gives CDR1 SGHRS, CDR2 YFSETQ. CDR3 length equals 14 residues. The full variable domain, with the rest looked up from reference TRBV5-1 and TRBJ2-7, is KAGVTQTPRYLIKTRGQQVTLSCSPISGHRSVSWYQQTPGQGLQFLFEYFSETQRNKGNFPGRFSGRQFSNSRSEMNVSTLELGDSALYLCASSLSGVSYEQYFGPGTRLTVT.

This clonotype was recorded a few times. The CDR3 region is CASSYNTGETHEQFF. The CDR3 nucleotides are TGTGCCAGCAGTTACAACACAGGAGAGACGCATGAGCAGTTCTTC. This sequence joins TRBV6-5 and TRBJ2-1, with D possibly being TRBD1 (5 bases). The CDR3 runs to 15 residues. Germline CDR1 reads MNHEY; CDR2 reads SVGAGI. Trimming removed 2 bases at V and 8 bases at J, with 16 bases between.

At least ten counts were recorded for this clonotype. The J gene is TRBJ1-1, the V gene TRBV5-1, with D possibly matching TRBD1 (5 bases). CDR1 and CDR2 (germline): SGHRS, YFSETQ. This CDR3 spans 13 amino acids. V lost 3 bases and J lost 5, with 11 bases in between. CDR3 residues: CASSWGRETEAFF. Written as DNA, the CDR3 is TGCGCCAGCAGCTGGGGACGCGAAACTGAAGCTTTCTTT.

This clonotype has only a few counts. V and J are TRBV5-1 and TRBJ1-1, with D unclear. The CDR3 loop spans 16 amino acids. Germline CDR1 SGHRS, CDR2 YFSETQ. V was trimmed by 4 bases and J by 1 base, leaving 17 bases between them. CDR3 amino acids: CASSPPIQTGNTEAFF. The DNA for the CDR3 is TGCGCCAGCAGCCCACCGATACAGACGGGGAACACTGAAGCTTTCTTT.

This clonotype was seen only a few times. The chain is built from TRBV9 and TRBJ1-1, with a weak D call TRBD1 (6 bases). This CDR3 spans 18 amino acids. Between the trimmed V and J ends, which lost 4 bases and 4 bases, there was a span of 26 bases. From germline, CDR1 is SGDLS and CDR2 YYNGEE. As DNA, the CDR3 is TGTGCCAGCAGCAAGTCGTTCGGGGGGCAATTCGGTGGCACTGAAGCTTTCTTT. The encoded protein is CASSKSFGGQFGGTEAFF.

This clonotype came up many times. The CDR3 bases are TGTGCCAGCAGCACTTATAGCAATCAGCCCCAGCATTTT. Protein product: CASSTYSNQPQHF. This chain connects TRBV7-2 to TRBJ1-5; D remains ambiguous. Germline V gene lookup returns CDR1 SGHTA and CDR2 FQGNSA. CDR3 length: 13 amino acids. V lost 5 bases, J lost 0 bases, and 5 bases lay in between. Combining the CDR3 with reference TRBV7-2 and TRBJ1-5 gives the whole variable domain GAGVSQSPSNKVTEKGKDVELRCDPISGHTALYWYRQSLGQGLEFLIYFQGNSAPDKSGLPSDRFSAERTGGSVSTLTIQRTQQEDSAVYLCASSTYSNQPQHFGDGTRLSIL.

This clonotype has a handful of counts. The J gene is TRBJ2-1, the V gene TRBV12-3 or TRBV12-4, with TRBD1 matching over 10 bases. This CDR3 has 20 residues. With V trimmed by 3 bases and J by 4 bases, 18 bases remained unmatched. CDR3 in amino acids: CASSFQRLFPGQGKYNEQFF. DNA for the CDR3: TGTGCCAGCAGTTTCCAACGATTATTCCCGGGACAGGGGAAATACAATGAGCAGTTCTTC.

V and J are TRBV3-1 and TRBJ1-1; possibly TRBD1 for D (6 bases). Germline values: CDR1 LGHDT, CDR2 YNNKEL (reference sequence). The V and J ends lost 4 bases and 7 bases respectively, with 13 bases between them. This CDR3 contains 13 residues. For the CDR3, the DNA is TGTGCCAGCAGCCCTACAGGGTTCCGTGAAGCTTTCTTT. Amino acids: CASSPTGFREAFF.

There are a few counts of this clonotype. This chain uses TRBV29-1 with TRBJ2-3; no firm D call. This CDR3 spans 13 amino acids. Trimming shortened V by 4 bases and J by 0 bases, and 8 bases separated the two germline ends. Per the germline V gene, CDR1 is SQVTM and CDR2 is ANQGSEA. This chain's CDR3 is CSVVGPSTDTQYF. The DNA for the CDR3 is TGCAGCGTTGTAGGACCTAGCACAGATACGCAGTATTTT.

The sample holds many counts of this clonotype. The CDR3 region has the DNA TGTGCCAGCAGCTTAGCCAGCGGGGGAGGCGATACGCAGTATTTT. This sequence encodes CASSLASGGGDTQYF. The J gene is TRBJ2-3, the V gene TRBV7-8; 8 nucleotides align to TRBD2. Trimming removed 0 bases from V and 6 bases from J; junction bases left unmatched: 5. The CDR3 has 15 residues. CDR1 and CDR2 (germline): SGHVS, FQNEAQ.

The chain has TRBV24-1 and TRBJ1-2; TRBD1 aligns across 7 bases. V trimming: 5 bases; J trimming: 7 bases; junction bases outside the gene matches: 6. CDR1 and CDR2 (germline): KGHDR, SFDVKD. The CDR3 runs to 13 residues. CDR3 loop: CATSGRDSRGYTF. CDR3 sequence (DNA): TGTGCCACCAGTGGCCGGGACAGCCGTGGCTACACCTTC.